A selection of T cell receptor beta chains follows, all from one sample in a study of tumor-infiltrating lymphocytes in primary liver carcinoma. TCRdb fed the multiplex PCR reads into MiXCR, producing one record per CDR3 protein. The sample records about 74,000 distinct CDR3 sequences, about 70% being singletons. Specimen: liver tumor tissue from sampling region 4. These receptors all stem from a man aged 40-55 years with primary liver carcinoma and hepatitis B virus infection. CDR3s include the opening cysteine and the closing phenylalanine or tryptophan.

v_gene,CDR3aa
TRBV5-6,CASSLRGARRETQYF
TRBV28,CASSSLSVRAGLRGSRSYNEQFF
TRBV4-1,CASQESPLAGGPANAGELFF
TRBV11-2,CASKAWVVGIHYEQYF
TRBV11-2,CASSMSPPGEGSSGSYNEQFF
TRBV6-1,CASSERSGGYSERFF
TRBV12-3/TRBV12-4,CASQYGASGANVLTF
TRBV4-2,CASSQGLQGGNTEAFF
TRBV13,CASSAQGTLYEQYF
TRBV6-5,CASSQAPDTQYF
TRBV7-2,CASSSRPGLAGGPDTQYF
TRBV11-2,CTSSKPGLAGGNEQFF
TRBV11-2,CANSFRLAGEVDNEQFF
TRBV5-6,CASSFLDTEAFF
TRBV11-2,CASSSLSLLYNERFF
TRBV12-3/TRBV12-4,CASSWGVVDEQFF
TRBV7-3,CASSLGQGWHEQFF
TRBV2,CVSNRDGTDTQYF
TRBV11-2,CASSFDRDRVVTGELFF
TRBV11-1,CASVGGAGKNTQYF
TRBV5-1,CASSLGQETQYF
TRBV29-1,CSVGVPPGELFF
TRBV4-1,CASSQALNTGELFF
TRBV19,CASSNPTGINNEQFF
TRBV28,CASSLFGKGSYEQYF
TRBV20-1,CSARKLTGTGGNSNQPQHF
TRBV29-1,CSIQGSYNEQFF
TRBV11-1,CASSPRTGPVETQYF
TRBV30,CAWSSYGETQYF
TRBV6-1,CASSELAEGGGNEQYF
TRBV10-2,CASSQSGQGNEKLFF
TRBV14,CASSARHKETQYF
TRBV12-3/TRBV12-4,CASSNAGQSVLNERFF
TRBV10-3,CAVGKGDFETQYF
TRBV12-3/TRBV12-4,CASSPGPNNERFF
TRBV10-3,CAISEGEEGTQYF
TRBV12-5,CASALGQDEAFF
TRBV29-1,CSVTGTGGLRNTQYF
TRBV7-2,CASSLRQTYEQYF
TRBV6-5,CVSSYGGAGGYEQYF